This T cell receptor beta chain was sequenced for a study of T cell responses to AZD1222 COVID-19 vaccine. Across the study: Pooling was applied to second doses at about 4 or about 12 weeks. Regarding the study as a whole: Of the AZD1222 recipients, only 6 or 7 were seropositive at baseline.

Trimming took 4 bases from V and 4 from J, leaving 17 bases between them. CDR1 is SNHLY and CDR2 is FYNNEI in the germline V gene. The CDR3 length is 16 residues. As concerns this clone: Its antigen remains unidentified.

Only in-frame clones appear in the TCRdb table, and some are missing; sequencing was by immunoSEQ multiplex PCR. This repertoire shows approximately 100,000 clones, 90% to 95% found once; its top ten account for about 7.5%. The chain carries TRBV2 and TRBJ1-5; D possibly corresponds to TRBD1 (5 bases). The sequencing used peripheral blood, collected on day 0 of AZD1222 vaccination. The sequence was collected from an adult in good health. The DNA of the CDR3 is TGTGCCAGCAGTGGCCCCCCCCGCAGGACAAATCAGCCCCAGCATTTT. Translating gives CASSGPPRRTNQPQHF.